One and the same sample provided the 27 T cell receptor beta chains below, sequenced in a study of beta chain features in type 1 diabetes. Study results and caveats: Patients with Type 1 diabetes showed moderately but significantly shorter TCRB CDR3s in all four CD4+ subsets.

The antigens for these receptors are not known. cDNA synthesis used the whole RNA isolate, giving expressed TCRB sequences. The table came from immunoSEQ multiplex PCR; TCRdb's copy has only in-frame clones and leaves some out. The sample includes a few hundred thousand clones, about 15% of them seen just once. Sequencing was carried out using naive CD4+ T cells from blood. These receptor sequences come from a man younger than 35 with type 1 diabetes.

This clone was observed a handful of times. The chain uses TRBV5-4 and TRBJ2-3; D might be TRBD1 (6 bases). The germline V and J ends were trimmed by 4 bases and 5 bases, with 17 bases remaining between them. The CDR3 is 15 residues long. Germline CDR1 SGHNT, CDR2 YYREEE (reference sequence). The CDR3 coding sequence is TGTGCCAGCAGCCGGGGCGGCCAGGGGCAAGATACGCAGTATTTT. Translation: CASSRGGQGQDTQYF.

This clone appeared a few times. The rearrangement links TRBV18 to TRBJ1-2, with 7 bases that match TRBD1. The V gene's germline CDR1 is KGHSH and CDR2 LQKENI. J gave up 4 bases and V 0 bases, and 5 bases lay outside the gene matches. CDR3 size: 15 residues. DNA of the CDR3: TGTGCCAGCTCACCACCGGGACAGCGCCTCTATGGCTACACCTTC. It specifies CASSPPGQRLYGYTF.

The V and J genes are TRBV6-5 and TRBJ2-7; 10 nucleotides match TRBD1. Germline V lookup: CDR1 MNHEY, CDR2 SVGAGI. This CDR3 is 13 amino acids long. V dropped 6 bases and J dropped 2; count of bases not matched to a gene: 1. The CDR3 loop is CASRDRGPYEQYF. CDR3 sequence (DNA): TGTGCCAGCAGAGACAGGGGGCCCTACGAGCAGTACTTC.

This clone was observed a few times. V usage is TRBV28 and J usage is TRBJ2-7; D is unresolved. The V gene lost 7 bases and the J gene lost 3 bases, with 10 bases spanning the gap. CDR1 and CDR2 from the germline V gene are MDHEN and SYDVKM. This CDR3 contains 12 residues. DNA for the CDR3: TGTGCCAGCAACAGCCTCGGCTACGAGCAGTACTTC. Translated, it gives CASNSLGYEQYF.

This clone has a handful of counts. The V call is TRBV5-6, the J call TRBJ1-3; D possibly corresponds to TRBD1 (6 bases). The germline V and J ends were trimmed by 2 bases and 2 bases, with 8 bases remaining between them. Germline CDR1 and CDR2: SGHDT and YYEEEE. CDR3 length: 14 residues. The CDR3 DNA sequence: TGTGCCAGCAGCTTACAGGGAGCTGGAAACACCATATATTTT. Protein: CASSLQGAGNTIYF.

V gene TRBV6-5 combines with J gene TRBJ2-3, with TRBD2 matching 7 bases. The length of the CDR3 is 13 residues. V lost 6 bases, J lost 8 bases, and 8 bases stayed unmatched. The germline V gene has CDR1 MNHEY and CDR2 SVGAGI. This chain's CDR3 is CASRPRGSGTQYF. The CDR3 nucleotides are TGTGCCAGCAGGCCGCGCGGGAGCGGTACGCAGTATTTT.

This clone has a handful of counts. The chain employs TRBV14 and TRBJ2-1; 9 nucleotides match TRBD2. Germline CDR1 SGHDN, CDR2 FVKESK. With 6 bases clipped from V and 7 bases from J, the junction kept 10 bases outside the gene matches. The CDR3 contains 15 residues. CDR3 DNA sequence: TGTGCCAGCAGTCCCGGACTAGCGAGTACGAATGAGCAGTTCTTC. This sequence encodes CASSPGLASTNEQFF.

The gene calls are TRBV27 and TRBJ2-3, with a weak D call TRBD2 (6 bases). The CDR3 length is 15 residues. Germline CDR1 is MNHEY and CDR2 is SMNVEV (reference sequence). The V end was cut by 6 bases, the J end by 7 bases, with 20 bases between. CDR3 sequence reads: CASSLYLGGSHTQYF. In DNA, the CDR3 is TGTGCCAGCAGCCTTTACCTCGGGGGATCTCATACGCAGTATTTT.

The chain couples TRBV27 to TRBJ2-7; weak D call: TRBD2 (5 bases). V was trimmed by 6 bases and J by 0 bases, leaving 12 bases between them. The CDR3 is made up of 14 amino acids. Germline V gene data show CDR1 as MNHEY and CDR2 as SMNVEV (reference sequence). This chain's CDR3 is CASRSGGSSYEQYF. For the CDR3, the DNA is TGTGCCAGCAGAAGCGGCGGCAGCTCCTACGAGCAGTACTTC.

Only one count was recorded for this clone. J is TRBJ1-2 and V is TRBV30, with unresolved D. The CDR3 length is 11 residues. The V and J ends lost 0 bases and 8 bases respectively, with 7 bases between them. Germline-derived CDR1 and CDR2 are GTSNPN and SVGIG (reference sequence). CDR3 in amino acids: CAWSVPQGYTF. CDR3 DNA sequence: TGTGCCTGGAGTGTCCCCCAGGGCTACACCTTC.

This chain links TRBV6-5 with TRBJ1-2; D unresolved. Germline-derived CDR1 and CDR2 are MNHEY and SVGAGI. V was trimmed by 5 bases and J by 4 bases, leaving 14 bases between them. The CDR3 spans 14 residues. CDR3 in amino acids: CASSTHLRGYGYTF. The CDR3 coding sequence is TGTGCCAGCAGTACACACCTTCGGGGCTATGGCTACACCTTC.

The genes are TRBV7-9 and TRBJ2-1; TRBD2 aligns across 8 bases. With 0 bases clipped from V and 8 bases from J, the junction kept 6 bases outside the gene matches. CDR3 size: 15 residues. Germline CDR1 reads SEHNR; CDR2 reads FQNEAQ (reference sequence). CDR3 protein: CASSLARGLVHEQFF. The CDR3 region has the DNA TGTGCCAGCAGCTTAGCACGGGGACTAGTTCATGAGCAGTTCTTC.

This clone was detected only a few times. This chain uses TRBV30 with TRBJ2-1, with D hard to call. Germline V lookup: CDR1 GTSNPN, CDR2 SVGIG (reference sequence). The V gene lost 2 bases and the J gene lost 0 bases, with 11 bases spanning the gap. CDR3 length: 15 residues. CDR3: CAWSITRSSYNEQFF. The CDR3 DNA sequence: TGTGCCTGGAGTATCACCCGGAGCTCCTACAATGAGCAGTTCTTC.

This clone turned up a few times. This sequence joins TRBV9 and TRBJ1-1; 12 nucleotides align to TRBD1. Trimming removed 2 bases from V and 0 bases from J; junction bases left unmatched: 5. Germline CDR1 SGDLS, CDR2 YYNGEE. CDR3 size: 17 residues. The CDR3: CASSVGTGGVLNTEAFF. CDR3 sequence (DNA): TGTGCCAGCAGCGTCGGGACAGGGGGCGTATTGAACACTGAAGCTTTCTTT.

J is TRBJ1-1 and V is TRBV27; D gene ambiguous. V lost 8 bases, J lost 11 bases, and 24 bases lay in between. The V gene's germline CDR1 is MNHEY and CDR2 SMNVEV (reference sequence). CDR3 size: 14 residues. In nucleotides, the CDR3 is TGTGCCAGCTACCTTTGGAGGGCACACCCCATTGCTTTCTTT. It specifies CASYLWRAHPIAFF.

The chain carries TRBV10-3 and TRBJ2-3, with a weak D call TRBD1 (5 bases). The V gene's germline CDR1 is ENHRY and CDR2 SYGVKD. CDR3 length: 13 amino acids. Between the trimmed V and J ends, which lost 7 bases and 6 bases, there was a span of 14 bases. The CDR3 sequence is CAIKGASRDTQYF. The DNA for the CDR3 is TGTGCCATCAAAGGGGCGAGCAGGGATACGCAGTATTTT.

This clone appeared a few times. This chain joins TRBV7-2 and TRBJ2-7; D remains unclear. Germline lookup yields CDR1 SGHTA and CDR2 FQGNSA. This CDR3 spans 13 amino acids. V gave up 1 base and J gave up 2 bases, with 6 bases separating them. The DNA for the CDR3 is TGTGCCAGCAGCTTAGTGCAGGCCTACGAGCAGTACTTC. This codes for CASSLVQAYEQYF.

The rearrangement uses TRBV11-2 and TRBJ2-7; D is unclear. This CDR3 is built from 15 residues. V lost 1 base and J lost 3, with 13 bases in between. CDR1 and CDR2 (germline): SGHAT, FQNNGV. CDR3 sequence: CASSLGAVMRYEQYF. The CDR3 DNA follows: TGTGCCAGCAGCTTAGGGGCAGTTATGCGCTACGAGCAGTACTTC.

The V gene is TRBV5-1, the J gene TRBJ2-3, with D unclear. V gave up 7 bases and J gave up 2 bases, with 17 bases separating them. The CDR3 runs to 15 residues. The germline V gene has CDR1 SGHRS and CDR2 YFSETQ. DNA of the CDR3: TGCGCCAGCCGTACCTTAGGCCGGGTCACAGATACGCAGTATTTT. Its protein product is CASRTLGRVTDTQYF.

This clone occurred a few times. The CDR3 protein is CATSRDRQGGGEKLFF. The DNA of the CDR3 is TGTGCCACCAGCAGGGACCGACAGGGAGGTGGTGAAAAACTGTTTTTT. The gene calls are TRBV15 and TRBJ1-4, with TRBD1 identical over 7 bases. With 3 bases clipped from V and 7 bases from J, the junction kept 11 bases outside the gene matches. This CDR3 is built from 16 residues. Looked up from germline, CDR1 is LNHNV and CDR2 is YYDKDF (reference sequence).

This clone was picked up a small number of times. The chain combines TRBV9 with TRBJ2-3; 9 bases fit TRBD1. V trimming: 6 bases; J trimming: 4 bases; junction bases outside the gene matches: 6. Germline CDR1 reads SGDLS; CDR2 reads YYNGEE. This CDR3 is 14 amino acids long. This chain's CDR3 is CASTQWTGADTQYF. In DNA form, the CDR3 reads TGTGCCAGCACCCAATGGACAGGGGCAGATACGCAGTATTTT.

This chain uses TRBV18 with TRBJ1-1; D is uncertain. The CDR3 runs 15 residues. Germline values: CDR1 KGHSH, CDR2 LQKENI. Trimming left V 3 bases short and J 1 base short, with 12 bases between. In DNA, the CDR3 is TGTGCCAGCTCACCTAGTCAAACGGGGAACACTGAAGCTTTCTTT. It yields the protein CASSPSQTGNTEAFF.

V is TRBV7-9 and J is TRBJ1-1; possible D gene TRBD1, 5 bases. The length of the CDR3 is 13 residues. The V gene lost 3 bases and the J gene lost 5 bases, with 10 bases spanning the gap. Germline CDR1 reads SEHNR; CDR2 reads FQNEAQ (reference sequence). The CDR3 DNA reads TGTGCCAGCAGCTTTGGCAGGGTGACTGAAGCTTTCTTT. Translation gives CASSFGRVTEAFF.

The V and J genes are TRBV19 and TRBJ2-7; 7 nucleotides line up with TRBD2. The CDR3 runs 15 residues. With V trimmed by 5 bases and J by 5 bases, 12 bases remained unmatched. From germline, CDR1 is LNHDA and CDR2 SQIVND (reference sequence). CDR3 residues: CASSSRGTTRDEQYF. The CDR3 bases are TGTGCCAGTAGTTCGCGGGGGACGACCCGGGACGAGCAGTACTTC.

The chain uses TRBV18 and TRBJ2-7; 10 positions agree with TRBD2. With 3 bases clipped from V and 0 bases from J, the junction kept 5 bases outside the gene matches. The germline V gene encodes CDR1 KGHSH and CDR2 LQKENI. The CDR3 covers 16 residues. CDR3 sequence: CASSPFGTSASYEQYF. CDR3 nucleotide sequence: TGTGCCAGCTCACCTTTTGGGACTAGCGCCTCCTACGAGCAGTACTTC.

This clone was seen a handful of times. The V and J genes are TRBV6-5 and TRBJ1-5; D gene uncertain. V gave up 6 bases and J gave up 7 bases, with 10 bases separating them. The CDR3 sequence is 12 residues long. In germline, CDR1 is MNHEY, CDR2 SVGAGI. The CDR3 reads CASSLPGQPQHF. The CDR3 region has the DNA TGTGCCAGCAGCCTACCGGGGCAGCCCCAGCATTTT.

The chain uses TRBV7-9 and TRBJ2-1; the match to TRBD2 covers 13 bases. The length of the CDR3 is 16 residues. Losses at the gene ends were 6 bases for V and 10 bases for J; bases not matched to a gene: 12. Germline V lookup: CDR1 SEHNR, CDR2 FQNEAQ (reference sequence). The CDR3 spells CASSPPGTSGAHEQFF. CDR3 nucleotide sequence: TGTGCCAGCAGTCCACCAGGGACTAGCGGGGCTCACGAGCAGTTCTTC. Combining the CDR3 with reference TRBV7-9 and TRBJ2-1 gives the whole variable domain DTGVSQNPRHKITKRGQNVTFRCDPISEHNRLYWYRQTLGQGPEFLTYFQNEAQLEKSRLLSDRFSAERPKGSFSTLEIQRTEQGDSAMYLCASSPPGTSGAHEQFFGPGTRLTVL.